These 14 T cell receptor beta chains share one sample of origin, sequenced in a study of blood T cell repertoires in COVID-19. Measured with immunoSEQ multiplex PCR; TCRdb has only the in-frame clones, and not every one. The sample contains tens of thousands of clones, 70% to 80% of which appear only once. Sequencing used peripheral blood. Receptors were obtained from a man in his 70s with active or convalescent COVID-19.

The chain combines TRBV9 with TRBJ2-5; tentatively, D is TRBD1 (5 bases). From germline, CDR1 is SGDLS and CDR2 YYNGEE. CDR3 size: 14 residues. The germline V and J ends were trimmed by 4 bases and 5 bases, with 15 bases remaining between them. CDR3 region: CASSQGFSRETQYF. The CDR3 DNA sequence: TGTGCCAGCAGCCAGGGTTTCAGCAGGGAGACCCAGTACTTC.

The chain recombines TRBV6-6 with TRBJ1-1; a weak D match, TRBD1 (6 bases). Germline values: CDR1 MNHNY, CDR2 SVGAGI (reference sequence). V lost 5 bases and J 7 bases, leaving 11 bases between the germline ends. The CDR3 covers 12 residues. In nucleotides, the CDR3 is TGTGCCAGCAGTGTCACAGGGTTTGAAGCTTTCTTT. This gives the protein CASSVTGFEAFF.

The chain recombines TRBV5-1 with TRBJ1-3; D is uncertain. The CDR3 loop spans 15 amino acids. Deletions cut 0 bases from V and 4 bases from J, with 11 bases between. Per the germline V gene, CDR1 is SGHRS and CDR2 is YFSETQ. The CDR3 region is CASSLDNQAGNTIYF. The CDR3, as DNA: TGCGCCAGCAGCTTGGACAACCAAGCGGGAAACACCATATATTTT.

This clone occurred a few times. The gene calls are TRBV5-5 and TRBJ2-4, with D possibly matching TRBD2 (6 bases). The CDR3 has 19 residues. Germline loops: CDR1 SGHKS, CDR2 YYEKEE (reference sequence). Trimming pared 0 bases from V and 2 bases from J, leaving 21 bases between. The CDR3 region is CASSLVWGLGDQTKNIQYF. CDR3 nucleotide sequence: TGTGCCAGCAGCTTGGTATGGGGACTGGGGGATCAAACCAAAAACATTCAGTACTTC.

This clone was recorded once. The DNA for the CDR3 is TGCGCCAGCAGCTTGGGGCCCAACTACGAGCAGTACTTC. As protein: CASSLGPNYEQYF. This chain links TRBV5-1 with TRBJ2-7; D unresolved. The germline CDR1 and CDR2 sequences are SGHRS and YFSETQ. Between the trimmed V and J ends, which lost 0 bases and 3 bases, there was a span of 7 bases. The CDR3 extends over 13 amino acids.

This chain joins TRBV9 and TRBJ1-5, with a tentative D call TRBD1 (5 bases). The germline V gene has CDR1 SGDLS and CDR2 YYNGEE. The CDR3 loop spans 15 amino acids. Trimming cost V 3 bases and J 1 base, with 11 bases left between them. The CDR3 loop reads CASSAQGRSNQPQHF. Written as DNA, the CDR3 is TGTGCCAGCAGCGCTCAGGGAAGGAGCAATCAGCCCCAGCATTTT.

This clone was detected a few times. V gene TRBV5-4 combines with J gene TRBJ1-4, with D uncertain. The germline CDR1 and CDR2 sequences are SGHNT and YYREEE (reference sequence). There are 14 residues in the CDR3. Trimming removed 0 bases from V and 8 bases from J, with 11 bases in between. The CDR3: CASSLVGEDEKLFF. CDR3 DNA sequence: TGTGCCAGCAGCTTGGTCGGGGAAGACGAAAAACTGTTTTTT.

The chain uses TRBV19 and TRBJ1-4; D gene ambiguous. CDR1 is LNHDA and CDR2 is SQIVND in the germline V gene (reference sequence). The CDR3 is made up of 15 amino acids. Trimming cost V 7 bases and J 5 bases, with 17 bases left between them. Here the CDR3 reads CASTSRRRFNEKLFF. The CDR3 DNA follows: TGTGCCAGTACCTCCAGGAGGAGGTTCAATGAAAAACTGTTTTTT.

This sequence joins TRBV21-1 and TRBJ2-5; the table names TRBD2, a call not compared with the DNA. TRBV21-1 is marked as a pseudogene. This CDR3 contains 13 residues. The CDR3 DNA is TGTGCCAGCAGTCGGGGGACCCAAGAGACCCAGTACTTC. Its translation is CASSRGTQETQYF.

The table lists this clone with a few counts. The chain couples TRBV2 to TRBJ1-1; 9 nucleotides match TRBD1. Germline V CDR1 and CDR2: SNHLY, FYNNEI. The junction had 6 bases not matched to a gene; V was cut back by 6 bases and J by 4 bases. The CDR3 totals 14 residues. The CDR3, as DNA: TGTGCCAGCAGCCTCAGACAGGGGGGCACTGAAGCTTTCTTT. Its protein is CASSLRQGGTEAFF.

This clone was counted only a few times. In DNA form, the CDR3 reads TGTGCCAGCAGCGGACGGGGAGGGGTTGACTATGGCTACACCTTC. This translates into CASSGRGGVDYGYTF. The rearrangement uses TRBV11-1 and TRBJ1-2, with a possible D match to TRBD1 (5 bases). The CDR3 loop spans 15 amino acids. The V gene's germline CDR1 is SGHAT and CDR2 FQDESV (reference sequence). Trimming removed 5 bases from V and 3 bases from J, with 16 bases in between.

The CDR3 region is CASSPGQGATVSTF. CDR3 sequence (DNA): TGTGCCAGCAGCCCCGGACAGGGAGCGACGGTGAGCACCTTC. The chain combines TRBV7-9 with TRBJ1-2; the match to TRBD1 covers 8 bases. This CDR3 spans 14 amino acids. The J segment lost 13 bases and the V segment lost 5 bases, leaving 15 bases of the junction unmatched. The V gene's germline CDR1 is SEHNR and CDR2 FQNEAQ (reference sequence).

The J gene is TRBJ2-1, the V gene TRBV28; D remains ambiguous. CDR3 size: 14 residues. CDR1 and CDR2 (germline): MDHEN, SYDVKM. V lost 3 bases, J lost 5 bases, and 11 bases lay in between. CDR3 amino acids: CASSFLGPDNEQFF. The CDR3 DNA reads TGTGCCAGCAGTTTTCTAGGCCCAGACAATGAGCAGTTCTTC. The variable domain in full, completed from reference TRBV28 and TRBJ2-1, reads DVKVTQSSRYLVKRTGEKVFLECVQDMDHENMFWYRQDPGLGLRLIYFSYDVKMKEKGDIPEGYSVSREKKERFSLILESASTNQTSMYLCASSFLGPDNEQFFGPGTRLTVL.

This clone was counted between two and nine times. The chain couples TRBV9 to TRBJ1-3; TRBD1 agrees at 7 bases. The V gene's germline CDR1 is SGDLS and CDR2 YYNGEE. The length of the CDR3 is 14 residues. V gave up 4 bases and J gave up 1 base; unmatched junction bases: 2. The CDR3 nucleotides are TGTGCCAGCAGCCTACAGGGGTCTGGAAACACCATATATTTT. Amino acid sequence: CASSLQGSGNTIYF. Using reference TRBV9 and TRBJ1-3 for the parts outside the CDR3, the full variable domain is DSGVTQTPKHLITATGQRVTLRCSPRSGDLSVYWYQQSLDQGLQFLIQYYNGEERAKGNILERFSAQQFPDLHSELNLSSLELGDSALYFCASSLQGSGNTIYFGEGSWLTVV.